The subject of this entry is one T cell receptor beta chain. CDR3 length: 15 residues. V was pared by 7 bases and J by 4 bases, with 8 bases of the junction left unmatched. Germline CDR1 MNHNY, CDR2 SVGAGI (reference sequence). The sample comes from a study of blood T cell repertoires in COVID-19. Per the original methods: The assay estimated nucleated cells by amplifying reference gene primers. TCRdb's table, derived via immunoSEQ multiplex PCR, lists solely in-frame clones and lacks some. V and J calls and clone size are those listed in that table; D and trimming were worked out from the DNA. The repertoire holds tens of thousands of clones, with approximately 80% as singletons.

This rearrangement joins TRBV6-6 to TRBJ2-2, with 8 bases lining up with TRBD1. The origin of this receptor is a man aged 45-65 years with acute or convalescent COVID-19. The sequenced sample was peripheral blood. Here the CDR3 reads CASNQFDRGTGELFF. The CDR3, as DNA: TGTGCCAGCAACCAGTTCGACAGGGGCACCGGGGAGCTGTTTTTT.